The T cell receptor beta chain under discussion was sequenced for a study of cytotoxic CD8 clonotypes in ibrutinib-treated CLL (dated by TCRdb to about 2021). Looking at the study overall: In this cohort, approximately 15 patients were treatment-naive and about a dozen were relapsed/refractory, while 17 to 18 had unmutated IGHV. Response samples were taken after a median of 12 months on treatment, ranging from roughly 6 to 36 months. Partial responses were observed in approximately 24 patients and complete responses in 2; after a median follow-up of roughly 62 months, remission was maintained in roughly 15 patients and progression was observed in approximately 12. Every sample from remission and from progressive disease was obtained while the patients were still on ibrutinib. Cryopreserved peripheral blood mononuclear cells were collected at three points: before therapy, at response, and at either sustained remission or disease progression. On average, each sample had about 250,000 productive templates and approximately 100,000 productive rearrangements. Longitudinal samples were available for about 30% of the roughly 86 trial participants. The full study reports these points: At baseline, clonality was higher than in age-matched healthy donors and showed a strong correlation with circulating CD8+ T-cell counts. Clonality rose at ibrutinib response, remained stable during sustained remission, and dropped back toward baseline at progression. Public clonotypes were rare and either shrank or stayed stable during treatment, and the rise in clonality at ibrutinib response reflected expansion of private clonotypes. Sampling times were not matched between patients in sustained remission and patients whose disease was progressing, and lymph node repertoires were not examined.

The goal of deep resolution MiSeq sequencing was a depth between 1 in 1 million and 1 in 200,000 T cells, and coverage averaged 10x per clonotype. The immunoSEQ hsTCRB Kit was used to generate the TCR beta libraries. In the paper's pipeline: Data were analyzed with ImmunoSEQ Data Assistant and ImmunoSEQ Analyzer, with V, D and J genes assigned per IMGT definitions. Clonality, with values ranging from 0 to 1, was calculated as one minus the normalized Shannon entropy of productive rearrangement frequencies. Only overrepresented clonotypes making up at least 0.05% of each patient's repertoire were included in the public clonotype analysis. Fewer than 15 repertoires from age-matched healthy donors, obtained from immuneACCESS, served as clonality controls. In its TCRdb copy, this immuneACCESS table keeps in-frame sequences only and misses some clones. Where compared with another copy, unresolved V genes explain less than half of these, and the others have no known cause. V and J calls and clone size are as listed in that table; D and trimming were resolved from the DNA. The table for this sample lists approximately 24,000 clones; roughly 69% of them were counted only once. Roughly 47% of the sample comes from the top ten.

In light of the paper, this sample's time point label describes: progressive disease on ibrutinib. Around 2 micrograms of genomic DNA were extracted from cryopreserved PBMCs for TCR beta library preparation. Longitudinal blood samples from CLL patients receiving ibrutinib monotherapy were subjected to high-throughput TCR beta sequencing. The patients took part in an open-label, single-center phase 2 trial of ibrutinib monotherapy. This clone was seen just once. Its antigen remains unidentified. No much larger clonotype is one base removed from it; base qualities were not supplied. For this chain, trimming is 6 bases at the V end and 4 bases at the J end, and the number of junction bases without a gene match is 3. CDR1 and CDR2 are read off the germline V gene as WSHSY and SAAADI. The CDR3 starts with the cysteine, ends with the phenylalanine, and has 16 residues. Only the CDR3 DNA stays, 48 bases, in frame from base 1.

Here the sequenced sample was PBMCs, taken at disease progression, from a patient treated with ibrutinib. In this chain, TRBV10-2 is recombined with TRBJ2-2, with 15 junctional bases fitting TRBD2. The clonotype comes from a human donor with chronic lymphocytic leukemia. The DNA is as follows: TGCGCCAGCAGAAGGACTAGCGGGGGGGCCACCGGGGAGCTGTTTTTT. The resulting protein is CASRRTSGGATGELFF.